These T cell receptor beta chains were read from a single sample in a study of OX40 agonist ivuxolimab in advanced cancers. TCRdb's table, derived via immunoSEQ multiplex PCR, lists solely in-frame clones and lacks some. The table records about 100,000 clones, about 80% of them present only once. This specimen was CD4+ or CD8+ T cells sorted from blood, taken in a trial of the OX40 agonist ivuxolimab. The receptors were sampled from an adult with an advanced solid tumor such as melanoma, head and neck, liver or kidney cancer. The CDR3 runs from the conserved cysteine through the conserved F or W. D genes are given only for firm matches. Size is omitted from some rows. Given values are once, few, many or a class for expanded clones.

clone size	J gene	D gene	V gene	CDR3 protein	CDR3 DNA
NA	TRBJ1-1	NA	TRBV12-5	CASGLVGVWGQQAFF	TGTGCTAGTGGTTTGGTTGGTGTTTGGGGGCAGCAGGCTTTCTTT
NA	TRBJ1-2	NA	TRBV27	CASSPLGVLGYTF	TGTGCCAGCAGCCCCTTAGGGGTGCTCGGCTACACCTTC
NA	TRBJ1-1	TRBD1	TRBV19	CASSPTGGWEAFF	TGTGCCAGTTCGCCCACAGGGGGCTGGGAAGCTTTCTTT
NA	TRBJ1-6	TRBD1	TRBV7-9	CASSLANPDRGLSSPLHF	TGTGCCAGCAGCTTAGCGAACCCCGACAGGGGCCTTTCTTCACCCCTCCACTTT
NA	TRBJ2-1	TRBD2	TRBV27	CASSFMTSGSDEQFF	TGTGCCAGCAGTTTTATGACTAGCGGGAGCGATGAGCAGTTCTTC
NA	TRBJ1-3	NA	TRBV6-1	CASSEVQADSGNTIYF	TGTGCCAGCAGTGAAGTACAGGCGGACTCTGGAAACACCATATATTTT
NA	TRBJ2-7	NA	TRBV19	CASRPLGSYEQYF	TGTGCCAGTAGACCCCTCGGTTCCTACGAGCAGTACTTC
once	TRBJ1-2	NA	TRBV19	CANDSFSNYGYTF	TGTGCCAATGACAGCTTTTCTAACTATGGCTACACCTTC
NA	TRBJ2-2	NA	TRBV10-3	CAISESPEAGELFF	TGTGCCATCAGTGAGTCCCCCGAGGCCGGGGAGCTGTTTTTT
NA	TRBJ2-7	TRBD1	TRBV5-1	CASSTPTGGEQYF	TGCGCCAGCAGCACCCCTACAGGGGGCGAGCAGTACTTC
NA	TRBJ1-2	NA	TRBV2	CASSPLPYGYTF	TGTGCCAGCAGTCCCCTTCCCTATGGCTACACCTTC
NA	TRBJ2-7	TRBD2	TRBV2	CASAGERVSYEQYF	TGTGCCAGCGCGGGGGAGCGAGTCTCCTACGAGCAGTACTTC
NA	TRBJ1-1	TRBD1	TRBV5-6	CASSPRTGEGTTEAFF	TGTGCCAGCAGCCCTCGGACAGGGGAGGGTACGACTGAAGCTTTCTTT
NA	TRBJ1-2	NA	TRBV4-3	CASSQDWPGSSPYGYTF	TGCGCCAGCAGCCAAGATTGGCCAGGGTCAAGCCCCTATGGCTACACCTTC
NA	TRBJ1-2	NA	TRBV7-2	CASSGAYGYTF	TGTGCCAGCAGCGGTGCCTATGGCTACACCTTC
NA	TRBJ1-2	TRBD1	TRBV7-2	CASSSRTGGYTF	TGTGCCAGCAGCTCCCGGACAGGCGGCTACACCTTC
NA	TRBJ2-3	TRBD1	TRBV5-4	CASTGDRGTDTQYF	TGTGCCAGCACGGGGGACAGGGGCACAGATACGCAGTATTTT
NA	TRBJ1-6	NA	TRBV7-9	CASSPISRGQTYNSPLHF	TGTGCCAGCAGCCCAATTTCCCGAGGGCAGACCTATAATTCACCCCTCCACTTT
once	TRBJ2-7	NA	TRBV29-1	CSVEAERIGTYEQYF	TGCAGCGTTGAGGCGGAGAGAATCGGGACCTACGAGCAGTACTTC
NA	TRBJ1-2	TRBD1	TRBV11-2	CASSLEGWVPGQGMNYGYTF	TGTGCCAGCAGCTTAGAAGGATGGGTACCGGGACAGGGCATGAACTATGGCTACACCTTC
NA	TRBJ2-2	TRBD1	TRBV12-5	CASGLGQGGTGELFF	TGTGCTAGTGGTTTGGGACAGGGGGGCACCGGGGAGCTGTTTTTT
NA	TRBJ1-3	NA	TRBV5-1	CASSSENTIYF	TGCGCCAGCAGTTCGGAAAACACCATATATTTT
NA	TRBJ2-6	NA	TRBV19	CASKLSGANVLTF	TGTGCCAGTAAGCTCTCTGGGGCCAACGTCCTGACTTTC
NA	TRBJ2-7	NA	TRBV6-5	CASSPPSGGVYEQYF	TGTGCCAGCAGCCCCCCCAGCGGTGGGGTCTACGAGCAGTACTTC
NA	TRBJ2-6	NA	TRBV5-1	CASSLERPGANVLTF	TGCGCCAGCAGCTTGGAAAGACCTGGGGCCAACGTCCTGACTTTC
NA	TRBJ2-5	NA	TRBV7-9	CASGPGTATQETQYF	TGTGCCAGCGGACCTGGGACGGCCACACAAGAGACCCAGTACTTC